The 14 T cell receptor beta chains below come from one sample, sequenced in a study of cytomegalovirus exposure and HLA in healthy donors (dated 2017 in TCRdb). The library was generated by the immunoSEQ multiplex PCR assay. For the multiplex PCR, a mixture combining 60 forward primers for TCR Vbeta segments and 13 reverse primers for TCR Jbeta segments was used. TCRdb obtained this table from immuneACCESS and retained in-frame rearrangements with V and J assigned. These tables miss some clones; where compared with another copy, unresolved V genes account for less than half of the shortfall, and the remainder is unexplained. This sample has around 61,000 clones in its table, and roughly two thirds of those were observed once. The ten most abundant clones make up about a sixth of the sample. Specimen: PBMCs. The receptors originated from a middle-aged man in good health and CMV-seropositive.

This clone has only one observation. This chain links TRBV4-1 with TRBJ1-2, with 7 positions matching TRBD1. CDR3 length: 15 residues. V lost 2 bases and J lost 4; bases outside the gene matches: 7. Germline V gene data show CDR1 as MGHRA and CDR2 as YSYEKL. The CDR3 DNA is TGCGCCAGCAGCCAAAGGACAGGTCTTGTCTATGGCTACACCTTC. Translation: CASSQRTGLVYGYTF.

The gene calls are TRBV5-3 and TRBJ2-7; 9 bases are a match to TRBD2. TRBV5-3 is noted as an ORF with a role that remains uncertain. This CDR3 comprises 15 residues. The J segment lost 3 bases and the V segment lost 1 base, leaving 5 bases of the junction unmatched. Here the CDR3 reads CARSLWREGRYEQYF. The CDR3 DNA reads TGTGCCAGAAGCTTGTGGCGGGAGGGCCGCTACGAGCAGTACTTC.

CDR3 coding DNA: TGTGCCAGCAGCAAGACAGGGGGCAGTACCGGGGAGCTGTTTTTT. Protein sequence: CASSKTGGSTGELFF. V is TRBV7-9 and J is TRBJ2-2; TRBD1 matches 10 bases. This CDR3 region has 15 residues. CDR1 is SEHNR and CDR2 is FQNEAQ in the germline V gene (reference sequence). V lost 5 bases, J lost 5 bases, and 5 bases stayed unmatched.

The J gene is TRBJ2-1, the V gene TRBV6-4; no clear D. Germline V gene sequence: CDR1 MRHNA, CDR2 SNTAGT. With 4 bases removed from V and 10 bases from J, the gap between germline ends came to 14 bases. The CDR3 totals 13 residues. The CDR3 nucleotides read TGTGCCAGCAGTGGGCAGCGAACAACCGAGCAGTTCTTC. Protein sequence: CASSGQRTTEQFF.

There are a few counts of this clone. The chain links TRBV30 to TRBJ1-2; TRBD1 agrees at 7 bases. This CDR3 is built from 15 residues. Germline assignment: CDR1 GTSNPN and CDR2 SVGIG (reference sequence). V trimming: 0 bases; J trimming: 4 bases; junction bases outside the gene matches: 8. CDR3 in amino acids: CAWSVRRGPGYGYTF. The CDR3 nucleotides read TGTGCCTGGAGTGTACGGAGGGGGCCGGGCTATGGCTACACCTTC.

The chain carries TRBV5-8 and TRBJ1-2; the D is unclear. V was pared by 0 bases and J by 8 bases, with 17 bases between. The CDR3 totals 15 residues. The V gene's germline CDR1 is SGHTS and CDR2 YDEGEE. The CDR3, as DNA: TGTGCCAGCAGCTTGGGGGCAGGCCATTCTATAGGCTACACCTTC. Residues: CASSLGAGHSIGYTF.

The rearrangement uses TRBV5-6 and TRBJ2-1; 8 bases are a match to TRBD1. Trimming at V came to 2 bases and at J to 0 bases, leaving 4 bases not matched to a gene. The CDR3 is 16 amino acids. Germline CDR1 reads SGHDT; CDR2 reads YYEEEE. Written as DNA, the CDR3 is TGTGCCAGCAGCTTTACAGGGGGGAGCTCCTACAATGAGCAGTTCTTC. Residues: CASSFTGGSSYNEQFF.

The chain combines TRBV13 with TRBJ2-2, with a tentative D call TRBD1 (6 bases). The germline V gene has CDR1 PRHDT and CDR2 FYEKMQ (reference sequence). The V end was cut by 7 bases, the J end by 6 bases, with 12 bases between. The CDR3 runs 13 residues. The CDR3 is CASTRGGPGELFF. The CDR3, as DNA: TGTGCCAGCACCCGTGGGGGCCCCGGGGAGCTGTTTTTT.

The rearrangement uses TRBV7-3 and TRBJ2-3; TRBD1 matches 8 bases. The germline gives CDR1 SGHTA, CDR2 FQGTGA. This CDR3 is 16 amino acids long. Trimming took 1 base from V and 4 from J; bases not matched to a gene: 7. The CDR3 DNA follows: TGTGCCAGCAGCTTAAGGACAGGGAGTGGGGCAGATACGCAGTATTTT. Translated, it gives CASSLRTGSGADTQYF.

V usage is TRBV10-3 and J usage is TRBJ1-1; perhaps TRBD1 as D (5 bases). Germline CDR1 reads ENHRY; CDR2 reads SYGVKD. Between the trimmed V and J ends, which lost 0 bases and 10 bases, there was a span of 9 bases. The CDR3 length is 12 residues. CDR3 nucleotides: TGTGCCATCAGTGAGTCGACGGGGGTAGCTTTCTTT. Translating it yields CAISESTGVAFF.

This rearrangement joins TRBV5-8 to TRBJ1-4; weak D call: TRBD1 (5 bases). In germline, CDR1 is SGHTS, CDR2 YDEGEE. V was cut by 0 bases and J by 6 bases, with 9 bases left in between. This CDR3 spans 14 amino acids. Here the CDR3 DNA reads TGTGCCAGCAGCTTGGGACAGAAACATGAAAAACTGTTTTTT. This codes for CASSLGQKHEKLFF.

This clone turned up a few times. The rearrangement links TRBV6-5 to TRBJ1-1; the match to TRBD1 covers 8 bases. J gave up 4 bases and V 6 bases, and 7 bases lay outside the gene matches. The CDR3 is 14 residues long. The germline V gene has CDR1 MNHEY and CDR2 SVGAGI. CDR3 bases: TGTGCCAGCAGATCCGGGACAGGTCGCACTGAAGCTTTCTTT. Amino acids: CASRSGTGRTEAFF.

The CDR3 bases are TGCGCCAGCAGCTCCTCCGCAGGGAAGGCAGATACGCAGTATTTT. Its translation: CASSSSAGKADTQYF. The V and J genes are TRBV5-1 and TRBJ2-3, with TRBD1 as a possible D gene (5 bases). V dropped 3 bases and J dropped 4 bases, with 15 bases sitting between them. CDR3 size: 15 residues. Germline V gene data show CDR1 as SGHRS and CDR2 as YFSETQ.

This sequence joins TRBV28 and TRBJ1-1, with 8 nucleotides matching TRBD1. Germline trimming cut 5 bases from V and 4 bases from J; bases unmatched to any gene: 9. The CDR3 has 15 amino acids. The germline V gene has CDR1 MDHEN and CDR2 SYDVKM. The CDR3 region is CASSPRTGWGTEAFF. The DNA for the CDR3 is TGTGCCAGCAGTCCCCGGACAGGGTGGGGCACTGAAGCTTTCTTT.